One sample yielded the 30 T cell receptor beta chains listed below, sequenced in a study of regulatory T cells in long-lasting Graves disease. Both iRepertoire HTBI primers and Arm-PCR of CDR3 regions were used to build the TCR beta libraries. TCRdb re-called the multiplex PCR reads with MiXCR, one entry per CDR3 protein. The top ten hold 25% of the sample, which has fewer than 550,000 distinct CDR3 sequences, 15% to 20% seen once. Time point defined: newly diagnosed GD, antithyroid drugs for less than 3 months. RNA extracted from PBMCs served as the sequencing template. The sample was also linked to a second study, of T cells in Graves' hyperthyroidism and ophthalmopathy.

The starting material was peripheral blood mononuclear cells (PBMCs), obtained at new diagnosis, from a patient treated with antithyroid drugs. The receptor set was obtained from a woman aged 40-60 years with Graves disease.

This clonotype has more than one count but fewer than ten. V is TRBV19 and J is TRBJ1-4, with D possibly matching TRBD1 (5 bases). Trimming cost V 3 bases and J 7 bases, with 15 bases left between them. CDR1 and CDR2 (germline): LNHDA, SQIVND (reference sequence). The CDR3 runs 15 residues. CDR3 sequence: CASSIGGSLVEKLFF. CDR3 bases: TGTGCCAGTAGTATTGGGGGGAGCTTAGTTGAAAAACTGTTTTTT.

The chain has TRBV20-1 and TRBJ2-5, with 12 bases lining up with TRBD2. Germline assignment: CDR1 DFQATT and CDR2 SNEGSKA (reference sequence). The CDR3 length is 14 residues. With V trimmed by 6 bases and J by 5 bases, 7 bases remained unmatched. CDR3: CSAPTSGGRETQYF. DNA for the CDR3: TGCAGTGCCCCTACTAGCGGGGGGCGGGAGACCCAGTACTTC.

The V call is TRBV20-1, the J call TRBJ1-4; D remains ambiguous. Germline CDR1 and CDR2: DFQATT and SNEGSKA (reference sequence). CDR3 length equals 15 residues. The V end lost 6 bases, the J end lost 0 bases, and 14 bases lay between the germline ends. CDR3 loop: CSANIILSTNEKLFF. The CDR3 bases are TGCAGTGCAAATATAATCCTTTCAACTAATGAAAAACTGTTTTTT.

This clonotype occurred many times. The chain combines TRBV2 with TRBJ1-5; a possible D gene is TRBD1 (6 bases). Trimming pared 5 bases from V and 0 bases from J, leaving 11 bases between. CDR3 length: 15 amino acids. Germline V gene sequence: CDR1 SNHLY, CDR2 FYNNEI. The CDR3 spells CASSPRGASNQPQHF. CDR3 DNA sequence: TGTGCCAGCAGTCCGCGGGGGGCTAGCAATCAGCCCCAGCATTTT.

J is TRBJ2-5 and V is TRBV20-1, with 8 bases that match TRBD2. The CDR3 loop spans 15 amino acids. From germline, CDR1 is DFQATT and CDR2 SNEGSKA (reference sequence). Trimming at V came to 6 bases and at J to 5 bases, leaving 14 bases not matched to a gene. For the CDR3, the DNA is TGCAGTGCCCAGGGACTAGTCTGGAATGGGGAGACCCAGTACTTC. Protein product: CSAQGLVWNGETQYF.

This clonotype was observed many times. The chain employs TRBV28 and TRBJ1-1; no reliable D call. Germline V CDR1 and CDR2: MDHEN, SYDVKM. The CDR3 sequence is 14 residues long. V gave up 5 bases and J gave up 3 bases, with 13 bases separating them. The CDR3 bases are TGTGCCAGCAGTACTCACGGGGAGTACACTGAAGCTTTCTTT. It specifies CASSTHGEYTEAFF.

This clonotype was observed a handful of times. The CDR3 spells CASSYSREGRHQPQHF. Written as DNA, the CDR3 is TGTGCCAGCAGTTACTCACGGGAAGGGAGACATCAGCCCCAGCATTTT. This chain links TRBV6-5 with TRBJ1-5; D remains unclear. Trimming took off 0 bases at V and 5 bases at J, with 14 bases between the two ends. Germline assignment: CDR1 MNHEY and CDR2 SVGAGI. This CDR3 region has 16 residues.

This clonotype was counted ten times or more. The CDR3, as DNA: TGTGCCAGCACCGACAGGAACTATGGCTACACCTTC. As protein: CASTDRNYGYTF. The rearrangement joins TRBV12-3 or TRBV12-4 to TRBJ1-2; D might be TRBD1 (6 bases). This CDR3 comprises 12 residues. V lost 7 bases to trimming and J lost 2 bases, with 8 bases between them.

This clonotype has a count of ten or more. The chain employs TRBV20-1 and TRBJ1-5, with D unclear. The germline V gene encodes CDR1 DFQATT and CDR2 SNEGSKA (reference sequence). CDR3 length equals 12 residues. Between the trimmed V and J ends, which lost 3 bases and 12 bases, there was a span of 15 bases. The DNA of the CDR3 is TGCAGTGCTAGGGGCGGCAGCCTCAACCAGCATTTT. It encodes CSARGGSLNQHF.

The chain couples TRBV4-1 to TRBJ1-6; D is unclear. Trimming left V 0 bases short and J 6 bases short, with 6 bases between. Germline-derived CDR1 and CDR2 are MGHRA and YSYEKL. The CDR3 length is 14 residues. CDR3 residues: CASSQEVINSPLHF. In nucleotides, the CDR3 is TGCGCCAGCAGCCAAGAAGTTATTAATTCACCCCTCCACTTT.

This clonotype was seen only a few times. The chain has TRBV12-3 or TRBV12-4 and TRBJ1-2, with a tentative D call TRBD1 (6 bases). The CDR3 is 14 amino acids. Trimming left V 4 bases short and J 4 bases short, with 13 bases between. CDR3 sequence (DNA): TGTGCCAGCAGTTCAAGGGACACCGTCTATGGCTACACCTTC. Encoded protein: CASSSRDTVYGYTF.

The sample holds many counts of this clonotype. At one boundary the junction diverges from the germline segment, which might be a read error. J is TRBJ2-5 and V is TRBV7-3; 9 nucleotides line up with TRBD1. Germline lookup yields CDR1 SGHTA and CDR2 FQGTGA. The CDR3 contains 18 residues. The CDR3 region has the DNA TGTGCCAGCAGCATAACCGCCAATGGACAGGGGAGTCGAGAGACCCAGTACTTC. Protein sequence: CASSITANGQGSRETQYF. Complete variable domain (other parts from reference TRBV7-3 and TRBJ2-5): GAGVSQTPSNKVTEKGKYVELRCDPISGHTALYWYRQSLGQGPEFLIYFQGTGAADDSGLPNDRFFAVRPEGSVSTLKIQRTERGDSAVYLCASSITANGQGSRETQYFGPGTRLLVL.

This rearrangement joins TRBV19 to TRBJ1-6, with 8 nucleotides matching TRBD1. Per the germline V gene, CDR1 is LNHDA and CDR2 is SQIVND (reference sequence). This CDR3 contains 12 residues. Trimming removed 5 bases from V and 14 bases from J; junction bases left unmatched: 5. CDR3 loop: CASSPTGVTLHF. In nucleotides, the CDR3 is TGTGCCAGTAGTCCGACAGGGGTGACCCTCCACTTT.

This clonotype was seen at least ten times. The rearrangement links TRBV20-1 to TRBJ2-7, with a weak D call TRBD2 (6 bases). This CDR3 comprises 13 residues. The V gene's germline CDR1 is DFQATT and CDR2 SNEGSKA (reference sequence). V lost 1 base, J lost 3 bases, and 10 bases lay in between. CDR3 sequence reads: CSARGGNIYEQYF. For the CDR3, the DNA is TGCAGTGCTAGAGGCGGGAACATCTACGAGCAGTACTTC.

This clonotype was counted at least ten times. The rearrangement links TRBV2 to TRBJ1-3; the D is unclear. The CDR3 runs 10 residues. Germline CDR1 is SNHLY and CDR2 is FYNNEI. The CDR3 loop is CVSGGNTIYF. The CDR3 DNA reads TGTGTCAGTGGGGGAAACACCATATATTTT.

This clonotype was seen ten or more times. CDR3 nucleotides: TGTGCCAGCAGTCCTGACAGCTCGAACACCGGGGAGCTGTTTTTT. Residues: CASSPDSSNTGELFF. J is TRBJ2-2 and V is TRBV6-1; possibly TRBD1 for D (5 bases). CDR3 length: 15 residues. Germline CDR1 reads MNHNS; CDR2 reads SASEGT. V was pared by 5 bases and J by 0 bases, with 10 bases between.

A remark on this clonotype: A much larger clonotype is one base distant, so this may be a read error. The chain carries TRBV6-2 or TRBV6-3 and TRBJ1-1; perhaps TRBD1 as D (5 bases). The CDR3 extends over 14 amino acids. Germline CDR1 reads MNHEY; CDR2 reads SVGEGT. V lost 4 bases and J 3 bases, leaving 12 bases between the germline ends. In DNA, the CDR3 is TGTGCCAGCAGTTGCGGGGCAGGGTACACTGAAGCTTTCTTT. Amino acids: CASSCGAGYTEAFF.

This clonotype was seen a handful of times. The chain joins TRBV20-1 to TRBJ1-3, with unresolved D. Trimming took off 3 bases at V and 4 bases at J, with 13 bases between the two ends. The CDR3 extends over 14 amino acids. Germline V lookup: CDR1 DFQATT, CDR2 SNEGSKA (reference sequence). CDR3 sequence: CSASPLHGGNTIYF. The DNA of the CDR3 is TGCAGTGCTAGTCCCCTACACGGGGGAAACACCATATATTTT.

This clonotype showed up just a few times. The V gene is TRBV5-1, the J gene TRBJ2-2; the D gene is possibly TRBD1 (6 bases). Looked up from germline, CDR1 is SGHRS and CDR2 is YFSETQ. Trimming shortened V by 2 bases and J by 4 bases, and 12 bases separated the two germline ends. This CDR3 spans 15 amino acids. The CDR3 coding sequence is TGCGCCAGCAGCTTTTGGGGGCCGGCCACCGGGGAGCTGTTTTTT. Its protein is CASSFWGPATGELFF.

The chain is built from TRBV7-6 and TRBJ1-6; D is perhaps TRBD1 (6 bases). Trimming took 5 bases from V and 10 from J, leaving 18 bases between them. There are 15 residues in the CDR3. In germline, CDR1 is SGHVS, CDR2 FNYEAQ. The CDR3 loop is CASSRGGGGQSPLHF. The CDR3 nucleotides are TGTGCCAGCAGCCGAGGGGGGGGAGGACAATCACCCCTCCACTTT.

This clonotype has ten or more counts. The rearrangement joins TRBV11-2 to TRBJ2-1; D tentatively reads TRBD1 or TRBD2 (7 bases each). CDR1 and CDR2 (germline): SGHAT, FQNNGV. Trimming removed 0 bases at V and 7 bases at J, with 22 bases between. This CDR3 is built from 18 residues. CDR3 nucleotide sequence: TGTGCCAGCAGCTTAGAATGGCCTTGGGAGGGGGCTGGGAATGAGCAGTTCTTC. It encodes CASSLEWPWEGAGNEQFF.

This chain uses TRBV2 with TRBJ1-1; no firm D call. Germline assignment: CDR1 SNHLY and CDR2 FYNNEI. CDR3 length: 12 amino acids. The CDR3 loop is CPVENSLGEAFF. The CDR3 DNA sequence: TGTCCCGTCGAAAACTCCTTAGGTGAAGCTTTCTTT.

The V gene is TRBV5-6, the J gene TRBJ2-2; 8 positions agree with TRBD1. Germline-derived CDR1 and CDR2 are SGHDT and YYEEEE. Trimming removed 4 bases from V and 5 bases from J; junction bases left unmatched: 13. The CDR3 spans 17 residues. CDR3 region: CASSDGGFGQGTGELFF. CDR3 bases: TGTGCCAGCAGCGACGGGGGCTTCGGACAGGGAACCGGGGAGCTGTTTTTT.

CDR3 in DNA: TGTGCCACCAGTGATTCTTCTAGACCCTACGAGCAGTACTTC. Its protein is CATSDSSRPYEQYF. This chain uses TRBV24-1 with TRBJ2-7; no clear D gene. CDR3 length equals 14 residues. CDR1 is KGHDR and CDR2 is SFDVKD in the germline V gene. V was clipped by 2 bases and J by 2 bases, with 9 bases between them.

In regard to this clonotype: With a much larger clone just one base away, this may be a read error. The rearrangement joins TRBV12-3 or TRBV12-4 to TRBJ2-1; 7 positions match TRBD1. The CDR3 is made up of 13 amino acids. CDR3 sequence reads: CVSTQGPDNEQFF. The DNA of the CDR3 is TGTGTCAGCACACAGGGGCCTGACAATGAGCAGTTCTTC.

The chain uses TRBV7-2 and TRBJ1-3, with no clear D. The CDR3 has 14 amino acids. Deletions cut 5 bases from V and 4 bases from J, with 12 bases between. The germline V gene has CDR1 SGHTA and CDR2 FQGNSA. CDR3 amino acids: CASSPSSRGNTIYF. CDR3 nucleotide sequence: TGTGCCAGCAGCCCCTCGAGCCGAGGAAACACCATATATTTT.

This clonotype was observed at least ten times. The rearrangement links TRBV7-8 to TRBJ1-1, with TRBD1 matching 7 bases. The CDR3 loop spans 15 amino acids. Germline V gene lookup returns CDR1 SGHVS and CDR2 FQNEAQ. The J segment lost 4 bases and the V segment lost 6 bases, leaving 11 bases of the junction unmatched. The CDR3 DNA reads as TGTGCCAGCAGTCAGAAGGGGGCGAGGGTCACTGAAGCTTTCTTT. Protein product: CASSQKGARVTEAFF.

Written as DNA, the CDR3 is TGTGCCAGTTGGGGCTATGATAACTATGGCTACACCTTC. It encodes CASWGYDNYGYTF. The chain is built from TRBV19 and TRBJ1-2; D might be TRBD1 (5 bases). Germline CDR1 reads LNHDA; CDR2 reads SQIVND (reference sequence). The CDR3 length is 13 residues. Trimming removed 8 bases at V and 1 base at J, with 11 bases between. The full variable domain, completed using reference TRBV19 and TRBJ1-2, is DGGITQSPKYLFRKEGQNVTLSCEQNLNHDAMYWYRQDPGQGLRLIYYSQIVNDFQKGDIAEGYSVSREKKESFPLTVTSAQKNPTAFYLCASWGYDNYGYTFGSGTRLTVV.

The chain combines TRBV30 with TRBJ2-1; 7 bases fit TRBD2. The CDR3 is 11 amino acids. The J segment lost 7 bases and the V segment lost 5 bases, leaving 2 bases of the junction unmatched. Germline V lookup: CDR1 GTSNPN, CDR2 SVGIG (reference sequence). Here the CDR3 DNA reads TGTGCCTGGGGGGGGGGGAATGAGCAGTTCTTC. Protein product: CAWGGGNEQFF.

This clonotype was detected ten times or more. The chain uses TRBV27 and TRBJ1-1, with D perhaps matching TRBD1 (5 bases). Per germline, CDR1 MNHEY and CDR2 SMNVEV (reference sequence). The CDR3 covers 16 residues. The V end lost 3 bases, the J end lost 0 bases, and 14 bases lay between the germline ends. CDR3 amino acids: CASSFTGVLMNTEAFF. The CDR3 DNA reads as TGTGCCAGCAGTTTTACAGGAGTCCTCATGAACACTGAAGCTTTCTTT.